This T cell receptor (beta chain) emerged from a study of T cells in localized non-small cell lung cancer. Germline V CDR1 and CDR2: MDHEN, SYDVKM. V shed 4 bases and J 8 bases; nucleotides not matched to a gene: 11. The CDR3 contains 15 residues. TCRdb's table, derived via immunoSEQ multiplex PCR, lists solely in-frame clones and lacks some. The sample contains about 35,000 clones, approximately 92% of which appear only once. This clone was observed once. This TCR was recovered from a female donor aged 60 or older with stage I lung adenocarcinoma. The sample here was peripheral blood, taken before any cancer treatment. The chain links TRBV28 to TRBJ2-1; 7 positions match TRBD1. The CDR3 is CASSSNRGVVDEQFF. CDR3 coding DNA: TGTGCCAGCAGTTCGAACAGGGGAGTGGTGGATGAGCAGTTCTTC.